This entry lists 20 T cell receptor beta chains sequenced from one sample in a study of read filtering for tumor transcriptome and immune sequencing. This library used roughly 430 ng RNA and molecular barcoded adaptors spanning alpha/delta and beta/gamma chains. TCRdb re-derived calls from the reads in MiXCR, one entry per CDR3 protein. The data show more than 100,000 distinct CDR3 sequences, approximately 13% seen once. The sample consisted of a population of CD138-negative cells sorted from bone marrow. These receptors all stem from a donor aged 40 or over with multiple myeloma.

This clonotype was observed a few times. A much larger clone differs by one base, so this may be a read error. This chain connects TRBV20-1 to TRBJ2-5; D unclear. The ends were cut back, 1 base at V and 3 bases at J, with 3 bases in the middle. CDR3 length: 11 amino acids. The germline gives CDR1 DFQATT, CDR2 SNEGSKA (reference sequence). For the CDR3, the DNA is TGCAGTGCTAGAGGGGAAGAGACCCAGTACTTC. Its translation is CSARGEETQYF.

There are many counts of this clonotype. The chain is built from TRBV11-1 and TRBJ2-2; possible D gene TRBD2, 6 bases. Germline values: CDR1 SGHAT, CDR2 FQDESV (reference sequence). Trimming cost V 5 bases and J 5 bases, with 15 bases left between them. This CDR3 spans 15 amino acids. The CDR3 DNA follows: TGTGCCAGCAGCCAGTCCGGGACTGGGACCGGGGAGCTGTTTTTT. It encodes CASSQSGTGTGELFF.

The V call is TRBV2, the J call TRBJ2-3, with a possible D match to TRBD1 (5 bases). Germline V gene sequence: CDR1 SNHLY, CDR2 FYNNEI. The CDR3 covers 14 residues. V was pared by 6 bases and J by 3 bases, with 13 bases between. The CDR3 DNA reads as TGTGCCAGCAGGATGGACACCGATACAGATACGCAGTATTTT. Its protein is CASRMDTDTDTQYF.

Many counts were recorded for this clonotype. The CDR3 region has the DNA TGTGCCATCTCTGGGCCCGCGACAGATACGCAGTATTTT. Protein: CAISGPATDTQYF. The gene calls are TRBV30 and TRBJ2-3; D is unclear. This CDR3 is 13 amino acids long. V dropped 8 bases and J dropped 3 bases, with 15 bases sitting between them. Germline V gene lookup returns CDR1 GTSNPN and CDR2 SVGIG (reference sequence). Filled out from reference TRBV30 and TRBJ2-3, the complete variable domain reads SQTIHQWPATLVQPVGSPLSLECTVEGTSNPNLYWYRQAAGRGLQLLFYSVGIGQISSEVPQNLSASRPQDRQFILSSKKLLLSDSGFYLCAISGPATDTQYFGPGTRLTVL.

This clonotype showed up many times. The genes are TRBV12-3 or TRBV12-4 and TRBJ1-6, with D possibly being TRBD1 (5 bases). V lost 3 bases to trimming and J lost 7 bases, with 10 bases between them. The CDR3 loop spans 14 amino acids. The CDR3 coding sequence is TGTGCCAGCAGTTTGTCCAGGGACAATTCACCCCTCCACTTT. Protein sequence: CASSLSRDNSPLHF.

This clonotype was counted only a few times. The rearrangement uses TRBV4-1 and TRBJ1-3; TRBD1 might be the D (6 bases). V gave up 2 bases and J gave up 1 base, with 12 bases separating them. Germline V CDR1 and CDR2: MGHRA, YSYEKL. The CDR3 consists of 16 residues. CDR3 nucleotides: TGCGCCAGCAGCCAAACCGCGGGACAATCTGGAAACACCATATATTTT. Translating it yields CASSQTAGQSGNTIYF.

This clonotype was found many times. J is TRBJ2-5 and V is TRBV5-1; TRBD1 aligns across 9 bases. Looked up from germline, CDR1 is SGHRS and CDR2 is YFSETQ. V lost 3 bases, J lost 1 base, and 1 base stayed unmatched. This CDR3 is 14 amino acids long. CDR3 DNA sequence: TGCGCCAGCAGCTGGACAGGGGTCCAAGAGACCCAGTACTTC. Translation: CASSWTGVQETQYF.

The table lists this clonotype with many counts. The CDR3 is CASSPTQRRSSYEQYF. In nucleotides, the CDR3 is TGTGCCAGCTCACCAACTCAGCGACGGTCCTCCTACGAGCAGTACTTC. The J gene is TRBJ2-7, the V gene TRBV18; the D is unclear. V was clipped by 2 bases and J by 0 bases, with 14 bases between them. The CDR3 has 16 residues. CDR1 is KGHSH, CDR2 LQKENI, per germline.

This clonotype occurred many times. This chain links TRBV20-1 with TRBJ1-2, with no clear D. The V end lost 5 bases, the J end lost 1 base, and 11 bases lay between the germline ends. From germline, CDR1 is DFQATT and CDR2 SNEGSKA (reference sequence). This CDR3 is 13 amino acids long. CDR3: CSASHGINYGYTF. In DNA form, the CDR3 reads TGCAGTGCTTCCCATGGGATTAACTATGGCTACACCTTC.

This clonotype has more than one count but fewer than ten. This chain joins TRBV7-2 and TRBJ2-1, with TRBD1 as a possible D gene (5 bases). Trimming stripped 5 bases from V and 1 base from J, with 15 bases between. Germline CDR1 reads SGHTA; CDR2 reads FQGNSA. The CDR3 contains 16 residues. The CDR3 region is CASSIGVAPSYNEQFF. DNA of the CDR3: TGTGCCAGCAGCATAGGGGTTGCCCCTTCCTACAATGAGCAGTTCTTC. Full variable domain (missing parts from reference TRBV7-2 and TRBJ2-1): GAGVSQSPSNKVTEKGKDVELRCDPISGHTALYWYRQSLGQGLEFLIYFQGNSAPDKSGLPSDRFSAERTGGSVSTLTIQRTQQEDSAVYLCASSIGVAPSYNEQFFGPGTRLTVL.

This clonotype came up many times. This chain's CDR3 is CSVEGGGGQKLFF. DNA of the CDR3: TGCAGCGTTGAAGGAGGGGGTGGGCAAAAACTGTTTTTT. The chain is built from TRBV29-1 and TRBJ1-4, with TRBD1 as a possible D gene (6 bases). Germline loops: CDR1 SQVTM, CDR2 ANQGSEA. This CDR3 is built from 13 residues. The V and J ends lost 1 base and 9 bases respectively, with 12 bases between them.

The J gene is TRBJ1-1, the V gene TRBV7-9; 7 bases fit TRBD1. J gave up 0 bases and V 5 bases, and 6 bases lay outside the gene matches. CDR3 length: 15 amino acids. Germline-derived CDR1 and CDR2 are SEHNR and FQNEAQ (reference sequence). CDR3 protein: CASSRAQGMNTEAFF. As DNA, the CDR3 is TGTGCCAGCAGCAGAGCACAGGGGATGAACACTGAAGCTTTCTTT.

This clonotype was found a few times. The rearrangement joins TRBV19 to TRBJ2-5; D may correspond to TRBD1 or TRBD2 (7 bases each). Germline V CDR1 and CDR2: LNHDA, SQIVND (reference sequence). The CDR3 consists of 15 residues. Trimming pared 3 bases from V and 5 bases from J, leaving 16 bases between. CDR3 loop: CASSISTGEGETQYF. The DNA for the CDR3 is TGTGCCAGTAGTATCAGTACAGGGGAGGGGGAGACCCAGTACTTC.

This clonotype came up many times. This chain links TRBV7-9 with TRBJ2-1, with D uncertain. Trimming cost V 1 base and J 3 bases, with 10 bases left between them. Per the germline V gene, CDR1 is SEHNR and CDR2 is FQNEAQ (reference sequence). The CDR3 totals 15 residues. The CDR3 reads CASSLGWSLYNEQFF. Written as DNA, the CDR3 is TGTGCCAGCAGCTTAGGATGGTCCCTCTACAATGAGCAGTTCTTC.

This clonotype has more than one count but fewer than ten. The rearrangement links TRBV20-1 to TRBJ2-2; 10 bases align to TRBD2. Losses at the gene ends were 6 bases for V and 5 bases for J; bases not matched to a gene: 21. The CDR3 contains 19 residues. CDR1 DFQATT and CDR2 SNEGSKA come from the germline V gene (reference sequence). Here the CDR3 reads CSADKIARLAGVKTGELFF. The CDR3 DNA follows: TGCAGTGCCGACAAGATAGCCAGGCTAGCGGGAGTCAAAACCGGGGAGCTGTTTTTT.

This clonotype was seen more than once but under ten times. This sequence joins TRBV29-1 and TRBJ1-5, with a possible D match to TRBD1 (6 bases). CDR3 length equals 13 residues. The germline V gene encodes CDR1 SQVTM and CDR2 ANQGSEA. V gave up 5 bases and J gave up 3 bases, with 11 bases separating them. The CDR3 region has the DNA TGCAGCGTTATAGGGGACACCAATCAGCCCCAGCATTTT. As protein: CSVIGDTNQPQHF.

This clonotype appeared many times. V and J are TRBV6-6 and TRBJ2-7, with 7 bases fitting TRBD2. This CDR3 comprises 14 residues. Trimming at V came to 5 bases and at J to 7 bases, leaving 11 bases not matched to a gene. CDR1 is MNHNY, CDR2 SVGAGI, per germline (reference sequence). The CDR3 DNA is TGTGCCAGCAGTCAGACCGTTGCCGGGGGGGAGCAGTACTTC. This gives the protein CASSQTVAGGEQYF.

This clonotype was counted at least ten times. V is TRBV6-5 and J is TRBJ2-1; 11 nucleotides align to TRBD2. Germline assignment: CDR1 MNHEY and CDR2 SVGAGI. This CDR3 comprises 16 residues. J gave up 4 bases and V 6 bases, and 8 bases lay outside the gene matches. The CDR3 nucleotides are TGTGCCAGCAGGGGAAGACTAGCGGGAAGATACAATGAGCAGTTCTTC. Residues: CASRGRLAGRYNEQFF.

This clonotype was detected many times. The CDR3: CAWSVSGTGYNQAFF. DNA of the CDR3: TGTGCCTGGAGTGTAAGCGGGACAGGGTATAACCAAGCTTTCTTT. The rearrangement joins TRBV30 to TRBJ1-1, with TRBD1 identical over 9 bases. The ends lost 0 bases at V and 9 bases at J; junction bases unmatched: 11. CDR3 size: 15 residues. CDR1 and CDR2 from the germline V gene are GTSNPN and SVGIG (reference sequence).

This clonotype appeared many times. The rearrangement links TRBV12-3 or TRBV12-4 to TRBJ2-7; possibly TRBD2 for D (6 bases). The CDR3 extends over 16 amino acids. The V end was cut by 4 bases, the J end by 4 bases, with 20 bases between. The CDR3 nucleotides are TGTGCCAGCAGTTCGAACCTCGGGGCCGGGGGTTACGAGCAGTACTTC. Translated, it gives CASSSNLGAGGYEQYF.